These T cell receptor beta chains were read from a single sample in a study of cytomegalovirus exposure and HLA in healthy donors. Here immunoSEQ multiplex PCR was the method, and the copy in TCRdb shows in-frame clones only, minus some. Here the sample spans 120,000 or so clones, roughly 90% being singletons. Specimen: PBMCs. These TCRs come from a woman aged 18 to 35 in good health and CMV-seronegative. Each CDR3 is given with its conserved first and last residue. Fields, in order: D gene, clone size, J gene, V gene, CDR3 protein, CDR3 DNA. D genes are given only for firm matches. Expanded clones are given a class, and other clones once, few, many or no size at all.

TRBD2 NA TRBJ2-2 TRBV7-2 CASNPSSGQNTGELFF TGTGCCAGCAACCCGTCTAGCGGGCAGAACACCGGGGAGCTGTTTTTT
TRBD2 NA TRBJ2-7 TRBV27 CASSSRLAGYEQYF TGTGCCAGCAGCTCCCGACTAGCGGGCTACGAGCAGTACTTC
NA NA TRBJ1-1 TRBV6-5 CASSRNTEAFF TGTGCCAGCAGCCGGAACACTGAAGCTTTCTTT
TRBD1 NA TRBJ1-2 TRBV28 CASSLGTDANYGYTF TGTGCCAGCAGTTTAGGGACAGACGCAAACTATGGCTACACCTTC
NA NA TRBJ1-2 TRBV23-1 CASSQTDWGYTF TGCGCCAGCAGTCAGACAGATTGGGGCTACACCTTC
TRBD2 NA TRBJ2-3 TRBV11-3 CASSLAEAGVIDTQYF TGTGCCAGCAGCTTAGCCGAGGCGGGAGTGATAGATACGCAGTATTTT
TRBD1 NA TRBJ1-2 TRBV29-1 CSVEGGTGASF TGCAGCGTTGAAGGGGGGACAGGGGCCTCCTTC
TRBD2 NA TRBJ2-7 TRBV18 CASSPLAGAYEQYF TGTGCCAGCTCACCTCTCGCGGGAGCCTACGAGCAGTACTTC
NA NA TRBJ2-7 TRBV6-1 CASSEYEGVRTYEQYF TGTGCCAGCAGTGAATACGAGGGAGTAAGGACCTACGAGCAGTACTTC
NA NA TRBJ2-1 TRBV7-9 CASSHRTGGVNEQFF TGTGCCAGCAGCCATCGAACAGGGGGGGTCAATGAGCAGTTCTTC
NA few TRBJ1-2 TRBV9 CASSAGGSYGYTF TGTGCCAGCAGCGCCGGAGGAAGCTATGGCTACACCTTC
NA NA TRBJ2-1 TRBV15 CATSLSRNEQFF TGTGCCACCAGTTTATCCCGGAATGAGCAGTTCTTC